This is a list of T cell receptor beta chains from one sample in a study of chemoradiotherapy in HPV16-positive cancers. Some clones are missing from TCRdb's copy, which holds only in-frame ones; the method was immunoSEQ multiplex PCR. The repertoire holds nearly 35,000 clones, with about 90% as singletons. The sequenced sample was blood, obtained from a patient who underwent chemoradiotherapy. These receptors all stem from a human donor with HPV-associated anogenital cancer. Both conserved end residues are part of each CDR3. A D gene is named only where the DNA matches it firmly. The size of a clone is reported for some rows only, either as once, few or many, or as a class for expanded clones.

CDR3 protein | CDR3 DNA | J gene | V gene | clone size | D gene
CATSAWTGDEQYF | TGTGCCACCAGCGCATGGACAGGGGACGAGCAGTACTTC | TRBJ2-7 | TRBV15 | . | TRBD1
CASSLARLGAEAFF | TGTGCCAGCAGCTTAGCCAGGTTGGGCGCTGAAGCTTTCTTT | TRBJ1-1 | TRBV11-3 | . | .
CASSPPVMGTEAFF | TGTGCCAGCTCACCCCCCGTTATGGGCACTGAAGCTTTCTTT | TRBJ1-1 | TRBV18 | . | .
CASSLAGPKEQFF | TGTGCCAGCAGCTTAGCCGGGCCCAAAGAGCAGTTCTTC | TRBJ2-1 | TRBV7-9 | . | .
CASSLSRGLNTEAFF | TGTGCCAGCAGCTTGAGCAGGGGCTTGAACACTGAAGCTTTCTTT | TRBJ1-1 | TRBV5-6 | . | .
CASSARTGVNEQFF | TGCGCCAGCAGCGCTAGGACAGGGGTTAATGAGCAGTTCTTC | TRBJ2-1 | TRBV5-1 | . | TRBD1
CASSLGTQRTEGDGELFF | TGTGCCAGCAGCTTAGGAACCCAAAGGACAGAGGGAGACGGGGAGCTGTTTTTT | TRBJ2-2 | TRBV7-6 | . | .
CASSVGTGGKETQYF | TGTGCCAGCAGCGTAGGGACAGGGGGTAAGGAGACCCAGTACTTC | TRBJ2-5 | TRBV9 | . | TRBD1
CASSHLRGLSSYEQYF | TGTGCCAGCAGCCACCTACGGGGCCTTAGCTCCTACGAGCAGTACTTC | TRBJ2-7 | TRBV11-2 | . | .
CASSLTSVSSYNEQFF | TGTGCCAGCAGCTTGACTAGCGTAAGCTCCTACAATGAGCAGTTCTTC | TRBJ2-1 | TRBV7-6 | . | TRBD2
CASSQGSGSGEQFF | TGCGCCAGCAGCCAAGGATCAGGGTCCGGTGAGCAGTTCTTC | TRBJ2-1 | TRBV4-3 | few | .
CASRSLRDTQYF | TGTGCCAGCCGTTCCCTCAGGGATACGCAGTATTTT | TRBJ2-3 | TRBV27 | . | .
CASSSQTSGANVLTF | TGTGCCAGTAGTAGTCAGACCTCTGGGGCCAACGTCCTGACTTTC | TRBJ2-6 | TRBV19 | . | .
CASSPGGTQYF | TGTGCCAGCAGCCCCGGGGGTACGCAGTATTTT | TRBJ2-3 | TRBV7-6 | . | .
CASSSINFYGYTF | TGTGCCAGCAGCTCCATAAATTTCTATGGCTACACCTTC | TRBJ1-2 | TRBV5-4 | once | .